Listed here is a single T cell receptor beta chain. CDR3 size: 12 residues. V lost 8 bases and J lost 0, with 4 bases in between. Germline V gene sequence: CDR1 MRHNA, CDR2 SNTAGT. The data were obtained in a study of CD8 T cells in Susac syndrome. Study summary: When their blood was taken, the Susac syndrome patients had either not yet had any therapy, were taking corticosteroids, or were taking intravenous immunoglobulin alone.

With random hexamers, about 0.5 to 1 ug RNA was reverse transcribed. Coverage of TCR beta CDR3 amplification by immunoSEQ multiplex PCR extended to 54 Vbeta and 13 Jbeta. MiXCR was run by TCRdb on the immunoSEQ multiplex PCR reads, yielding one entry per CDR3 protein. Among about 120,000 distinct CDR3 sequences listed, around 94% were seen once. This clonotype originated in a human donor with Susac syndrome. J is TRBJ2-2 and V is TRBV6-4; no clear D. Sequenced material: CD8+ T cells from PBMCs. The DNA of the CDR3 is TGTGCCAGCGGCCCGAACACCGGGGAGCTGTTTTTT. Its protein product is CASGPNTGELFF.